The 31 T cell receptor beta chains in this list originate from one sample, sequenced in a study of neoadjuvant anti-PD-1 for oral cavity cancer. The table came from immunoSEQ multiplex PCR; TCRdb's copy has only in-frame clones and leaves some out. The profile shows under 6,000 clones, 55% of them singletons. The time point was: after neoadjuvant nivolumab, at surgical resection. This specimen was tumor tissue, taken after nivolumab (anti-PD-1) treatment. These receptors originate from a person aged 35-79 years with oral cavity squamous cell carcinoma.

The chain's CDR3 is CATSRQQGAGYGYTF. The CDR3 DNA reads TGTGCCACCAGCAGGCAACAGGGGGCTGGCTATGGCTACACCTTC. V and J are TRBV15 and TRBJ1-2; 9 nucleotides agree with TRBD1. The CDR3 consists of 15 residues. CDR1 and CDR2 (germline): LNHNV, YYDKDF (reference sequence). The trim removed 3 bases at V and 4 bases at J, leaving 6 bases unmatched. The full variable domain, completed using reference TRBV15 and TRBJ1-2, is DAMVIQNPRYQVTQFGKPVTLSCSQTLNHNVMYWYQQKSSQAPKLLFHYYDKDFNNEADTPDNFQSRRPNTSFCFLDIRSPGLGDTAMYLCATSRQQGAGYGYTFGSGTRLTVV.

The chain carries TRBV14 and TRBJ2-3, with unresolved D. The CDR3 runs to 13 residues. Trimming cost V 0 bases and J 8 bases, with 9 bases left between them. CDR1 and CDR2 from the germline V gene are SGHDN and FVKESK. CDR3 loop: CASSQDRLGTQYF. CDR3 sequence (DNA): TGTGCCAGCAGCCAAGATCGGCTGGGTACGCAGTATTTT.

The chain is built from TRBV4-2 and TRBJ1-6, with TRBD1 as a possible D gene (5 bases). Trimming took off 1 base at V and 2 bases at J, with 15 bases between the two ends. This CDR3 has 18 residues. Looked up from germline, CDR1 is LGHNA and CDR2 is YNFKEQ. The CDR3 nucleotides read TGTGCCAGCAGCCAAGGGGGCCCAGGTACAACCTATAATTCACCCCTCCACTTT. Translation gives CASSQGGPGTTYNSPLHF.

The rearrangement uses TRBV6-6 and TRBJ1-5; D uncertain. The germline CDR1 and CDR2 sequences are MNHNY and SVGAGI (reference sequence). V was cut by 5 bases and J by 5 bases, with 13 bases left in between. The CDR3 spans 14 residues. CDR3 region: CASSPPGRDQPQHF. The CDR3 region has the DNA TGTGCCAGCAGTCCACCAGGTAGGGATCAGCCCCAGCATTTT.

V usage is TRBV19 and J usage is TRBJ1-1, with D uncertain. Trimming stripped 5 bases from V and 10 bases from J, with 14 bases between. Germline lookup yields CDR1 LNHDA and CDR2 SQIVND (reference sequence). The CDR3 sequence is 12 residues long. CDR3 sequence (DNA): TGTGCCAGTAGTTCCACGACCGGATTAGCTTTCTTT. It yields the protein CASSSTTGLAFF.

This clone has more than one count but fewer than ten. The chain employs TRBV27 and TRBJ2-7, with TRBD2 matching 11 bases. Germline CDR1 MNHEY, CDR2 SMNVEV (reference sequence). The V segment lost 5 bases and the J segment 3 bases; nucleotides outside the gene matches: 6. This CDR3 comprises 15 residues. CDR3 nucleotides: TGTGCCAGCAGTGTCACTAGCGGGGGTGTCTACGAGCAGTACTTC. Its protein product is CASSVTSGGVYEQYF.

The chain employs TRBV2 and TRBJ2-1, with 7 bases that match TRBD2. There are 14 residues in the CDR3. The ends lost 2 bases at V and 4 bases at J; junction bases unmatched: 2. From germline, CDR1 is SNHLY and CDR2 FYNNEI. The CDR3 sequence: CASSELAVYNEQFF. The DNA of the CDR3 is TGTGCCAGCAGTGAACTAGCGGTTTACAATGAGCAGTTCTTC. Full variable domain (remainder filled in from reference TRBV2 and TRBJ2-1): EPEVTQTPSHQVTQMGQEVILRCVPISNHLYFYWYRQILGQKVEFLVSFYNNEISEKSEIFDDQFSVERPDGSNFTLKIRSTKLEDSAMYFCASSELAVYNEQFFGPGTRLTVL.

The DNA of the CDR3 is TGTGCCAGTAGTACCGACACCCGCGGGAGGGAGACCCAGTACTTC. Its translation: CASSTDTRGRETQYF. The V call is TRBV19, the J call TRBJ2-5, with 8 positions matching TRBD2. CDR3 length: 15 amino acids. J was trimmed by 5 bases and V by 4 bases; bases with no gene match: 9. In germline, CDR1 is LNHDA, CDR2 SQIVND (reference sequence).

This clone was observed a handful of times. The rearrangement links TRBV7-9 to TRBJ2-7; 11 nucleotides match TRBD1. Germline CDR1 is SEHNR and CDR2 is FQNEAQ (reference sequence). After removal of 7 bases from V and 0 bases from J, the junction contained 5 bases not matched to a gene. The CDR3 is 15 amino acids. CDR3 region: CASTRGQGASYEQYF. Here the CDR3 DNA reads TGTGCCAGCACCCGTGGACAGGGGGCCTCCTACGAGCAGTACTTC.

This chain uses TRBV10-2 with TRBJ1-4, with D unresolved. Looked up from germline, CDR1 is WSHSY and CDR2 is SAAADI. The CDR3 is 14 residues long. V lost 8 bases to trimming and J lost 1 base, with 11 bases between them. The CDR3 sequence: CASVRRLTNEKLFF. The CDR3 DNA is TGCGCCAGCGTTCGACGGTTAACTAATGAAAAACTGTTTTTT.

This chain links TRBV6-6 with TRBJ2-3, with 13 bases matching TRBD2. With V trimmed by 6 bases and J by 5 bases, 5 bases remained unmatched. CDR1 and CDR2 from the germline V gene are MNHNY and SVGAGI (reference sequence). This CDR3 has 15 residues. The CDR3 here is CASRTSGGEVDTQYF. The CDR3 coding sequence is TGTGCCAGCAGAACTAGCGGGGGGGAGGTAGATACGCAGTATTTT.

The CDR3 sequence: CATVGTSFHEQFF. In nucleotides, the CDR3 is TGTGCCACCGTTGGGACTAGTTTCCATGAGCAGTTCTTC. The rearrangement uses TRBV6-1 and TRBJ2-1, with TRBD2 matching over 8 bases. Germline CDR1 and CDR2: MNHNS and SASEGT. The V gene end was trimmed by 10 bases and the J gene end by 8 bases; junction bases not matched to a gene: 10. The CDR3 length is 13 residues.

This chain uses TRBV2 with TRBJ1-5; no definite D call. The CDR3 loop spans 15 amino acids. Germline V gene sequence: CDR1 SNHLY, CDR2 FYNNEI. V lost 7 bases to trimming and J lost 1 base, with 14 bases between them. The CDR3: CASKEMGWSNQPQHF. CDR3 in DNA: TGTGCCAGCAAGGAAATGGGTTGGAGCAATCAGCCCCAGCATTTT.

The V call is TRBV2, the J call TRBJ2-3; D is unresolved. This CDR3 contains 13 residues. From germline, CDR1 is SNHLY and CDR2 FYNNEI. The V gene lost 6 bases and the J gene lost 6 bases, with 13 bases spanning the gap. CDR3 amino acids: CASRAGPWDTQYF. CDR3 DNA sequence: TGTGCCAGCAGAGCCGGGCCTTGGGATACGCAGTATTTT.

The chain joins TRBV5-4 to TRBJ1-2; TRBD1 is a possible D gene (5 bases). Trimming cost V 3 bases and J 5 bases, with 23 bases left between them. Looked up from germline, CDR1 is SGHNT and CDR2 is YYREEE (reference sequence). The CDR3 has 17 residues. In DNA, the CDR3 is TGTGCCAGCAGCTCGGACGGGGCGGTGGGGCCAGGGTATGGCTACACCTTC. Amino acids: CASSSDGAVGPGYGYTF.

The rearrangement uses TRBV19 and TRBJ1-1, with D tentatively TRBD1 (6 bases). Looked up from germline, CDR1 is LNHDA and CDR2 is SQIVND (reference sequence). The length of the CDR3 is 18 residues. V was shortened by 6 bases and J by 1 base, with 24 bases between the two germline ends. The CDR3 loop reads CASRKQGGGTGGNTEAFF. The CDR3 region has the DNA TGTGCCAGTAGGAAACAGGGTGGGGGCACAGGAGGGAACACTGAAGCTTTCTTT.

J is TRBJ1-6 and V is TRBV7-2; TRBD1 matches 7 bases. From germline, CDR1 is SGHTA and CDR2 FQGNSA. The length of the CDR3 is 15 residues. With 1 base clipped from V and 9 bases from J, the junction kept 6 bases outside the gene matches. The CDR3 nucleotides are TGTGCCAGCAGCTTAGGAGCCCAGGGGGGTTCACCCCTCCACTTT. Its protein product is CASSLGAQGGSPLHF.

V and J are TRBV19 and TRBJ1-6; no clear D. The CDR3 length is 15 residues. Germline assignment: CDR1 LNHDA and CDR2 SQIVND (reference sequence). Trimming stripped 3 bases from V and 0 bases from J, with 6 bases between. The CDR3 DNA sequence: TGTGCCAGTAGTATGGATAGCTCCTATAATTCACCCCTCCACTTT. Translated: CASSMDSSYNSPLHF. The complete variable domain, with remaining parts taken from reference TRBV19 and TRBJ1-6, reads DGGITQSPKYLFRKEGQNVTLSCEQNLNHDAMYWYRQDPGQGLRLIYYSQIVNDFQKGDIAEGYSVSREKKESFPLTVTSAQKNPTAFYLCASSMDSSYNSPLHFGNGTRLTVT.

This clone has more than one count but fewer than ten. CDR3 nucleotides: TGTGCCACCTTGGGGGGATTCGGGCAGCCCCAGCATTTT. It translates to CATLGGFGQPQHF. The rearrangement uses TRBV28 and TRBJ1-5; a weak D match, TRBD1 (5 bases). The V end lost 10 bases, the J end lost 7 bases, and 17 bases lay between the germline ends. The germline V gene encodes CDR1 MDHEN and CDR2 SYDVKM. There are 13 residues in the CDR3.

The genes are TRBV2 and TRBJ2-1, with a weak D call TRBD1 (6 bases). The germline V and J ends were trimmed by 7 bases and 2 bases, with 18 bases remaining between them. Looked up from germline, CDR1 is SNHLY and CDR2 is FYNNEI. The CDR3 extends over 16 amino acids. CDR3 sequence: CASKTGQTGPYNEQFF. CDR3 in DNA: TGTGCCAGCAAAACGGGACAAACAGGCCCCTACAATGAGCAGTTCTTC.

V gene TRBV6-6 combines with J gene TRBJ2-1, with 9 bases matching TRBD1. Losses at the gene ends were 8 bases for V and 5 bases for J; bases not matched to a gene: 10. This CDR3 has 15 amino acids. Germline V lookup: CDR1 MNHNY, CDR2 SVGAGI (reference sequence). This chain's CDR3 is CASGTGTGFNNEQFF. The CDR3 bases are TGTGCCAGCGGGACAGGGACAGGCTTTAACAATGAGCAGTTCTTC.

Only a few counts were recorded for this clone. The chain couples TRBV6-5 to TRBJ1-2, with 7 bases matching TRBD1. This CDR3 has 15 amino acids. Looked up from germline, CDR1 is MNHEY and CDR2 is SVGAGI. After removal of 0 bases from V and 8 bases from J, the junction contained 9 bases not matched to a gene. The CDR3 here is CASSYSRGQLSGYTF. Here the CDR3 DNA reads TGTGCCAGCAGTTACTCGAGGGGACAGCTTAGCGGCTACACCTTC.

The chain employs TRBV7-2 and TRBJ1-1; D not resolved. Germline assignment: CDR1 SGHTA and CDR2 FQGNSA. V lost 5 bases and J lost 4, with 11 bases in between. The CDR3 is 13 amino acids. CDR3 coding DNA: TGTGCCAGCAGCATAACCCCACGCACTGAAGCTTTCTTT. Amino acids: CASSITPRTEAFF.

This rearrangement joins TRBV6-5 to TRBJ1-1; D remains unclear. CDR1 and CDR2 from the germline V gene are MNHEY and SVGAGI. CDR3 length: 14 residues. Trimming stripped 2 bases from V and 1 base from J, with 8 bases between. CDR3 amino acids: CASSYRHPNTEAFF. CDR3 DNA sequence: TGTGCCAGCAGTTACCGACACCCGAACACTGAAGCTTTCTTT.

V gene TRBV6-6 combines with J gene TRBJ1-1, with D unresolved. The CDR3 is 11 amino acids. V was clipped by 2 bases and J by 6 bases, with 4 bases between them. Germline CDR1 is MNHNY and CDR2 is SVGAGI (reference sequence). CDR3 DNA sequence: TGTGCCAGCAGTTACGGACCTGAAGCTTTCTTT. The encoded protein is CASSYGPEAFF.

A few counts support this clone. The V gene is TRBV29-1, the J gene TRBJ1-1; D unresolved. The CDR3 consists of 11 residues. Germline V CDR1 and CDR2: SQVTM, ANQGSEA. Between the trimmed V and J ends, which lost 3 bases and 10 bases, there was a span of 12 bases. The CDR3: CSVDGLAPAFF. The CDR3 nucleotides are TGCAGCGTTGACGGCCTTGCACCAGCTTTCTTT.

J is TRBJ2-1 and V is TRBV9; 14 bases are shared with TRBD2. The J segment lost 9 bases and the V segment lost 0 bases, leaving 26 bases of the junction unmatched. Germline CDR1 reads SGDLS; CDR2 reads YYNGEE. The CDR3 loop spans 23 amino acids. CDR3 amino acids: CASSVGLPGGTSGRTVRGGEQFF. The CDR3 DNA is TGTGCCAGCAGCGTAGGGCTGCCAGGGGGGACTAGCGGGAGAACAGTTCGGGGAGGTGAGCAGTTCTTC.

This clone was seen more than once but under ten times. The gene calls are TRBV7-2 and TRBJ1-2; the D gene is possibly TRBD1 (6 bases). The CDR3 spans 13 residues. The V end was cut by 1 base, the J end by 4 bases, with 7 bases between. Germline V gene lookup returns CDR1 SGHTA and CDR2 FQGNSA. The CDR3 sequence is CASSLGTAYGYTF. In DNA, the CDR3 is TGTGCCAGCAGCTTAGGGACAGCCTATGGCTACACCTTC.

The J gene is TRBJ1-2, the V gene TRBV11-2; D is uncertain. The V and J ends lost 5 bases and 4 bases respectively, with 11 bases between them. The CDR3 sequence is 13 residues long. The germline V gene encodes CDR1 SGHAT and CDR2 FQNNGV. The CDR3 coding sequence is TGTGCCAGCAGCATAGGTGAAGGCTATGGCTACACCTTC. It codes for CASSIGEGYGYTF.

This chain joins TRBV7-8 and TRBJ2-7; D is uncertain. The V end was cut by 3 bases, the J end by 0 bases, with 3 bases between. The CDR3 spans 12 residues. The germline V gene encodes CDR1 SGHVS and CDR2 FQNEAQ. The CDR3 region is CASSFRSYEQYF. In DNA, the CDR3 is TGTGCCAGCAGCTTCCGCTCCTACGAGCAGTACTTC.

The rearrangement uses TRBV7-9 and TRBJ2-3; TRBD2 aligns across 8 bases. J lost 0 bases, V lost 5 bases, and 7 bases had no gene match. The CDR3 is 16 amino acids. Looked up from germline, CDR1 is SEHNR and CDR2 is FQNEAQ (reference sequence). For the CDR3, the DNA is TGTGCCAGCAGCGCGTATTCTAGCGGGAGCACAGATACGCAGTATTTT. Its protein is CASSAYSSGSTDTQYF.